The 26 T cell receptor beta chains given below trace back to one sample, sequenced in a study of T cell responses to AZD1222 COVID-19 vaccine. The protocol was immunoSEQ multiplex PCR, while the TCRdb copy is restricted to in-frame clones and leaves out a portion. The data contain about 100,000 clones, approximately 91% of them singletons. The starting material was peripheral blood, obtained on day 0 of AZD1222 vaccination. All receptors derive from an adult in good health.

This clone came up once. The chain combines TRBV20-1 with TRBJ1-1, with unresolved D. The CDR3 extends over 11 amino acids. V was clipped by 1 base and J by 7 bases, with 7 bases between them. In germline, CDR1 is DFQATT, CDR2 SNEGSKA (reference sequence). As DNA, the CDR3 is TGCAGTGCTAGAGTTGTAAGTGAAGCTTTCTTT. Translating gives CSARVVSEAFF.

The V gene is TRBV2, the J gene TRBJ1-1; D may be TRBD1 (6 bases). The V gene lost 10 bases and the J gene lost 10 bases, with 19 bases spanning the gap. The germline CDR1 and CDR2 sequences are SNHLY and FYNNEI. This CDR3 region has 12 residues. CDR3 DNA sequence: TGTGCCACCACTTTTGGGGGGCCGGGAGCTTTCTTT. Its translation: CATTFGGPGAFF.

V gene TRBV7-9 combines with J gene TRBJ1-1; D may be TRBD1 (5 bases). Per the germline V gene, CDR1 is SEHNR and CDR2 is FQNEAQ (reference sequence). The V gene lost 5 bases and the J gene lost 0 bases, with 16 bases spanning the gap. The length of the CDR3 is 16 residues. CDR3 sequence reads: CASSPSDRTMNTEAFF. The CDR3 DNA is TGTGCCAGCAGCCCGTCAGACAGAACCATGAACACTGAAGCTTTCTTT.

The chain is built from TRBV3-1 (or the pseudogene TRBV3-2) and TRBJ1-5; TRBD1 might be the D (5 bases). The CDR3 sequence is 16 residues long. Trimming pared 0 bases from V and 6 bases from J, leaving 15 bases between. The V gene's germline CDR1 is LGHDT and CDR2 YNNKEL (reference sequence). The DNA for the CDR3 is TGTGCCAGCAGCCAAGATTCCAGGGCTGGCGGTCAGCCCCAGCATTTT. This codes for CASSQDSRAGGQPQHF.

The chain is built from TRBV18 and TRBJ2-7; weak D call: TRBD2 (5 bases). CDR1 is KGHSH and CDR2 is LQKENI in the germline V gene. The V gene lost 3 bases and the J gene lost 2 bases, with 14 bases spanning the gap. The CDR3 extends over 15 amino acids. CDR3 residues: CASSPLGGSTYEQYF. The CDR3 DNA reads as TGTGCCAGCTCACCTCTCGGCGGGTCGACCTACGAGCAGTACTTC.

The genes are TRBV5-1 and TRBJ1-4; no reliable D call. Trimming left V 4 bases short and J 7 bases short, with 17 bases between. The CDR3 has 15 amino acids. In germline, CDR1 is SGHRS, CDR2 YFSETQ. The CDR3 here is CASSRDTPGTEKLFF. The CDR3 DNA reads TGCGCCAGCAGCCGAGACACCCCTGGTACTGAAAAACTGTTTTTT. The whole variable domain, remainder taken from reference TRBV5-1 and TRBJ1-4, is KAGVTQTPRYLIKTRGQQVTLSCSPISGHRSVSWYQQTPGQGLQFLFEYFSETQRNKGNFPGRFSGRQFSNSRSEMNVSTLELGDSALYLCASSRDTPGTEKLFFGSGTQLSVL.

The chain links TRBV28 to TRBJ1-5, with a possible D match to TRBD1 (6 bases). The CDR3 length is 14 residues. V was pared by 4 bases and J by 6 bases, with 13 bases between. From germline, CDR1 is MDHEN and CDR2 SYDVKM. The CDR3 coding sequence is TGTGCCAGCAGTTCAACAGGGTTAATTCAGCCCCAGCATTTT. It specifies CASSSTGLIQPQHF.

This clone was observed a single time. The chain combines TRBV27 with TRBJ2-3; no firm D call. There are 17 residues in the CDR3. The germline gives CDR1 MNHEY, CDR2 SMNVEV (reference sequence). The ends were cut back, 7 bases at V and 3 bases at J, with 23 bases in the middle. The CDR3 nucleotides read TGTGCCAGCACTCCAACAATAATAGCAGGATATACAGATACGCAGTATTTT. It codes for CASTPTIIAGYTDTQYF.

The chain recombines TRBV6-5 with TRBJ2-7, with 7 bases aligning to TRBD2. The CDR3 is 16 residues long. Germline V gene data show CDR1 as MNHEY and CDR2 as SVGAGI. Trimming at V came to 0 bases and at J to 0 bases, leaving 5 bases not matched to a gene. The DNA for the CDR3 is TGTGCCAGCAGTTACTCAATCGGGACTAACTCCTACGAGCAGTACTTC. Its translation: CASSYSIGTNSYEQYF.

The chain has TRBV11-1 and TRBJ2-3, with a possible D match to TRBD2 (5 bases). The CDR3 extends over 15 amino acids. Between the trimmed V and J ends, which lost 5 bases and 10 bases, there was a span of 22 bases. In germline, CDR1 is SGHAT, CDR2 FQDESV (reference sequence). CDR3 sequence (DNA): TGTGCCAGCAGCCCGACTGACCGCGGCGTGAGGGCGCAGTATTTT. It is translated as CASSPTDRGVRAQYF.

This clone was seen a single time. This rearrangement joins TRBV7-3 to TRBJ2-5; D gene unclear. The V and J ends lost 2 bases and 0 bases respectively, with 25 bases between them. Germline loops: CDR1 SGHTA, CDR2 FQGTGA. This CDR3 spans 20 amino acids. CDR3 protein: CASSLLYLGGVKCYQETQYF. CDR3 coding DNA: TGTGCCAGCAGCTTACTGTATTTGGGCGGAGTCAAATGTTACCAAGAGACCCAGTACTTC.

The chain combines TRBV27 with TRBJ1-5; 7 positions agree with TRBD1. J gave up 2 bases and V 5 bases, and 6 bases lay outside the gene matches. There are 15 residues in the CDR3. In germline, CDR1 is MNHEY, CDR2 SMNVEV (reference sequence). The CDR3 sequence is CASSPGQVRNQPQHF. In nucleotides, the CDR3 is TGTGCCAGCAGTCCCGGACAGGTACGCAATCAGCCCCAGCATTTT.

This clone was counted once. The CDR3 loop is CASSYGRARDTQYF. CDR3 DNA: TGTGCCAGCAGCTACGGGAGGGCCAGAGATACGCAGTATTTT. The chain uses TRBV7-3 and TRBJ2-3, with 8 bases matching TRBD2. This CDR3 comprises 14 residues. The V segment lost 4 bases and the J segment 5 bases; nucleotides outside the gene matches: 5. Germline CDR1 and CDR2: SGHTA and FQGTGA.

V gene TRBV18 combines with J gene TRBJ2-1, with TRBD2 as a possible D gene (5 bases). CDR1 KGHSH and CDR2 LQKENI come from the germline V gene. CDR3 size: 12 residues. Trimming took 3 bases from V and 5 from J, leaving 5 bases between them. CDR3 residues: CASSPGDNEQFF. The CDR3 nucleotides are TGTGCCAGCTCACCCGGGGACAATGAGCAGTTCTTC.

In DNA form, the CDR3 reads TGTGCCAGCGCCGCGGCGGGGGGCACAGATACGCAGTATTTT. Protein product: CASAAAGGTDTQYF. The rearrangement joins TRBV2 to TRBJ2-3; 7 positions agree with TRBD2. Trimming cost V 8 bases and J 1 base; bases outside gene matches: 6. Germline assignment: CDR1 SNHLY and CDR2 FYNNEI. The CDR3 loop spans 14 amino acids.

This clone showed up just once. This chain links TRBV5-8 with TRBJ2-3; the match to TRBD2 covers 11 bases. The CDR3 is made up of 17 amino acids. V lost 3 bases and J lost 0; bases outside the gene matches: 6. CDR1 is SGHTS and CDR2 is YDEGEE in the germline V gene. The CDR3 protein is CASSSAGTSGSTDTQYF. The CDR3 DNA reads as TGTGCCAGCAGCTCAGCCGGGACTAGCGGTAGCACAGATACGCAGTATTTT.

The gene calls are TRBV9 and TRBJ1-4; TRBD1 is a possible D gene (5 bases). Looked up from germline, CDR1 is SGDLS and CDR2 is YYNGEE. The CDR3 covers 15 residues. With 3 bases removed from V and 8 bases from J, the gap between germline ends came to 17 bases. CDR3 nucleotide sequence: TGTGCCAGCAGCGCGTACGGACAACTGGGGGAAAAACTGTTTTTT. Translated, it gives CASSAYGQLGEKLFF.

CDR3 in amino acids: CASSYSNPEYYNEQFF. The CDR3 region has the DNA TGTGCCAGCAGTTACTCGAACCCGGAGTACTACAATGAGCAGTTCTTC. The chain employs TRBV6-2 or TRBV6-3 and TRBJ2-1; D gene ambiguous. Germline values: CDR1 MNHEY, CDR2 SVGEGT. The CDR3 spans 16 residues. Trimming stripped 0 bases from V and 3 bases from J, with 12 bases between.

The V and J genes are TRBV10-3 and TRBJ2-1; 8 positions agree with TRBD2. CDR3 length: 16 amino acids. The junction had 11 bases not matched to a gene; V was cut back by 3 bases and J by 7 bases. Per germline, CDR1 ENHRY and CDR2 SYGVKD. CDR3 bases: TGTGCCATCAGTGACCGGGAGGGGGTTACTGGGAATGAGCAGTTCTTC. Translating gives CAISDREGVTGNEQFF.

J is TRBJ2-2 and V is TRBV29-1, with D perhaps matching TRBD1 (6 bases). With 6 bases removed from V and 6 bases from J, the gap between germline ends came to 14 bases. This CDR3 spans 13 amino acids. Germline V CDR1 and CDR2: SQVTM, ANQGSEA. The CDR3 coding sequence is TGCAGCGTCAAACAGGGTTGGGCCGGGGAGCTGTTTTTT. This encodes CSVKQGWAGELFF.

This chain links TRBV11-3 with TRBJ2-3; the match to TRBD2 covers 11 bases. Germline V lookup: CDR1 SGHNT, CDR2 YENEEA. V shed 2 bases, J shed 4 bases, and the junction held 2 bases outside the gene matches. The CDR3 loop spans 15 amino acids. DNA of the CDR3: TGTGCCAGCAGCTTAACTAGCGGGAGCTCAGATACGCAGTATTTT. Its translation is CASSLTSGSSDTQYF.

The genes are TRBV29-1 and TRBJ2-7; TRBD2 matches at 14 bases. Germline V gene data show CDR1 as SQVTM and CDR2 as ANQGSEA. V shed 2 bases, J shed 5 bases, and the junction held 8 bases outside the gene matches. The CDR3 sequence is 16 residues long. CDR3 region: CSVEPTGLAGANEQYF. In DNA form, the CDR3 reads TGCAGCGTTGAACCCACGGGACTAGCGGGAGCCAACGAGCAGTACTTC.

The V and J genes are TRBV28 and TRBJ2-6; no definite D call. V was clipped by 5 bases and J by 4 bases, with 9 bases between them. This CDR3 has 14 amino acids. Germline CDR1 MDHEN, CDR2 SYDVKM. In nucleotides, the CDR3 is TGTGCCAGCAGTCCCCCTTCGGGGGCCAACGTCCTGACTTTC. This translates into CASSPPSGANVLTF.

This chain links TRBV30 with TRBJ2-2; D possibly corresponds to TRBD1 (7 bases). Germline CDR1 and CDR2: GTSNPN and SVGIG (reference sequence). V was pared by 0 bases and J by 7 bases, with 15 bases between. The length of the CDR3 is 15 residues. The CDR3 coding sequence is TGTGCCTGGAGTGTCTACGGAGGGGGCAGCGGGGAGCTGTTTTTT. It translates to CAWSVYGGGSGELFF.

The chain links TRBV27 to TRBJ1-3; 10 nucleotides agree with TRBD1. Germline-derived CDR1 and CDR2 are MNHEY and SMNVEV (reference sequence). With V trimmed by 6 bases and J by 0 bases, 8 bases remained unmatched. The CDR3 sequence is 17 residues long. The CDR3 reads CASSLHRDRGSGNTIYF. The CDR3 nucleotides are TGTGCCAGCAGCCTACACCGGGACAGGGGCTCTGGAAACACCATATATTTT.

The chain links TRBV6-1 to TRBJ2-3; D ambiguous. Per germline, CDR1 MNHNS and CDR2 SASEGT. V was clipped by 3 bases and J by 4 bases, with 14 bases between them. CDR3 length: 15 residues. This CDR3 reads CASSERLRGSDTQYF. DNA for the CDR3: TGTGCCAGCAGTGAGCGGCTCCGTGGCTCAGATACGCAGTATTTT.